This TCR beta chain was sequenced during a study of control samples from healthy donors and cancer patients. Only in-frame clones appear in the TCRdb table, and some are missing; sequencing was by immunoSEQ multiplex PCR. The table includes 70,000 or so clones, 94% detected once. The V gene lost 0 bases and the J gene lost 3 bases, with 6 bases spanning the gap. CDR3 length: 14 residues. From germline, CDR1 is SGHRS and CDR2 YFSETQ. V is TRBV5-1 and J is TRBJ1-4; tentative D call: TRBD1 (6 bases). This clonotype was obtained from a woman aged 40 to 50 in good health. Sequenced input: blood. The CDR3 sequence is CASSLGQANEKLFF. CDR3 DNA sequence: TGCGCCAGCAGCTTGGGACAGGCTAATGAAAAACTGTTTTTT.